This entry concerns a single T cell receptor (beta chain). Its antigen is still unknown. Cryopreserved PBMCs supplied about 2 micrograms of genomic DNA for TCR beta libraries. The sequencing depth, 1 in 200,000 to 1 in 1 million T cells, was the target. Only in-frame clones appear in the TCRdb table, and some are missing; sequencing was by immunoSEQ multiplex PCR. The table has 330,000 or so clones, about 61% seen once. The sample originates from a study of cytotoxic CD8 clonotypes in ibrutinib-treated CLL. The study, taken as a whole, reports: Higher clonality was seen at ibrutinib response and a return toward baseline at progression.

Deletions cut 5 bases from V and 6 bases from J, with 16 bases between. CDR1 and CDR2 from the germline V gene are SGHAT and FQNNGV. This CDR3 has 14 residues. The starting material was PBMCs, obtained after 36 months of ibrutinib treatment. The receptor was derived from a human donor with chronic lymphocytic leukemia. The chain employs TRBV11-2 and TRBJ1-2; D unclear. The CDR3 coding sequence is TGTGCCAGCAGCCCACCGGGTCTCGGGGATGGCTACACCTTC. Its protein is CASSPPGLGDGYTF.